These 2 T cell receptor beta chains came from one sample sequenced in a study of cytomegalovirus exposure and HLA in healthy donors. Both 60 Vbeta primers and 13 Jbeta primers went into the PCR. The assay was immunoSEQ multiplex PCR, and TCRdb's table has in-frame clones only and misses some. Found here are roughly 130,000 clones, around 74% of them singletons; the top ten hold approximately 7%. Sample: PBMCs. The receptors were sampled from a man aged 35 to 55 in good health and CMV-seropositive.

The V and J genes are TRBV6-1 and TRBJ1-5, with D perhaps TRBD1 (6 bases). Trimming shortened V by 3 bases and J by 4 bases, and 10 bases separated the two germline ends. The CDR3 consists of 14 residues. The germline gives CDR1 MNHNS, CDR2 SASEGT. The CDR3 is CASSEDRPNQPQHF. In DNA, the CDR3 is TGTGCCAGCAGTGAGGACAGACCTAATCAGCCCCAGCATTTT.

In this sample, this clone turned up a few times. CDR3 sequence (DNA): TGTGCCATCATGAGGGAAGGCGAGCAGTACTTC. As protein: CAIMREGEQYF. This chain connects TRBV10-3 to TRBJ2-7, with D perhaps matching TRBD2 (5 bases). The CDR3 has 11 amino acids. The germline V gene has CDR1 ENHRY and CDR2 SYGVKD. The ends were cut back, 7 bases at V and 6 bases at J, with 10 bases in the middle.